This T cell receptor beta chain was identified in a study of T cell changes during pregnancy in multiple sclerosis (dated by TCRdb to about 2019). For context, the study as a whole: In women with multiple sclerosis, the researchers looked at how the T cell repertoire shifted as pregnancy progressed.

Turning to this clone: No cognate antigen has been identified for it. The sample holds no much larger clone one base away, and base qualities are not on file.

Library generation was performed with the immunoSEQ multiplex PCR assay. TCRdb stores this immuneACCESS table with in-frame sequences only. Part of the clones is absent; in the studies checked, under half of the shortfall reflects unresolved V genes, and no reason is known for the rest. Counted in this sample were about 88,000 clones; more than 90% of them appeared once. The ten largest clones add up to 1.5% of the sample. CDR1 and CDR2, looked up from the germline V gene (reference sequence), are SEHNR and FQNEAQ. The CDR3 has 13 amino acids, counting the end cysteine and phenylalanine. Solely the CDR3 DNA is kept, with 39 bases framed from the first base. V sheds 1 base and J sheds 12 bases, leaving 12 bases between their ends.

Sequenced here: peripheral blood, sampled in the first trimester of pregnancy. The V and J segments used are TRBV7-9 and TRBJ1-4; TRBD1 might be the D gene, on 5 matching bases. The TCR was taken from a female donor with multiple sclerosis, enrolled in a pregnancy study. The CDR3 protein sequence reads: CASSLDTGGELFF. The DNA sequence is given as TGTGCCAGCAGCTTAGATACGGGAGGGGAACTGTTTTTT.